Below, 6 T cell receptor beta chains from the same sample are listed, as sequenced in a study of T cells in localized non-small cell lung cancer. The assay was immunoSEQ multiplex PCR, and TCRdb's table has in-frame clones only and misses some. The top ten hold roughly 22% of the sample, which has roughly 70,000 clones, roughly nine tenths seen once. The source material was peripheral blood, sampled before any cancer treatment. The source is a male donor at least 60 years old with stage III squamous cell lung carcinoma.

CDR3: CASNTGTGDNEQFF. The CDR3 DNA reads TGTGCCAGCAACACCGGGACAGGGGACAATGAGCAGTTCTTC. V is TRBV7-6 and J is TRBJ2-1; 10 bases agree with TRBD1. The junction had 5 bases not matched to a gene; V was cut back by 7 bases and J by 5 bases. Germline CDR1 and CDR2: SGHVS and FNYEAQ. The CDR3 extends over 14 amino acids. Together with reference TRBV7-6 and TRBJ2-1, the CDR3 gives the full variable domain: GAGVSQSPRYKVTKRGQDVALRCDPISGHVSLYWYRQALGQGPEFLTYFNYEAQQDKSGLPNDRFSAERPEGSISTLTIQRTEQRDSAMYRCASNTGTGDNEQFFGPGTRLTVL.

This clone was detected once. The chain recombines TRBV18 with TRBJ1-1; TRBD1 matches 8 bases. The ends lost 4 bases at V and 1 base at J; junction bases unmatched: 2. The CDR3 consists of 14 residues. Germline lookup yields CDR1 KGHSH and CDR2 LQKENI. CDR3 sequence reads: CASSRGQGNTEAFF. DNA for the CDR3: TGTGCCAGCTCACGTGGACAGGGGAACACTGAAGCTTTCTTT.

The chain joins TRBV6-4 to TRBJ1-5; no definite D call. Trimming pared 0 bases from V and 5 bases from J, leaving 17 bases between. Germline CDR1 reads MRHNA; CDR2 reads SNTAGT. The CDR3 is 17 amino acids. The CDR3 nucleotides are TGTGCCAGCAGTGACTCCCTGGGATCGCCGTGGCATCAGCCCCAGCATTTT. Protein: CASSDSLGSPWHQPQHF.

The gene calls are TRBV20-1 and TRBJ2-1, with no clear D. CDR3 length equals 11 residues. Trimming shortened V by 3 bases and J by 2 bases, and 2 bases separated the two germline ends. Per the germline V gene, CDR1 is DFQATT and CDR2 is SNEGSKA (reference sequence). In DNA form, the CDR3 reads TGCAGTGCTAGGACCTACAATGAGCAGTTCTTC. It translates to CSARTYNEQFF.

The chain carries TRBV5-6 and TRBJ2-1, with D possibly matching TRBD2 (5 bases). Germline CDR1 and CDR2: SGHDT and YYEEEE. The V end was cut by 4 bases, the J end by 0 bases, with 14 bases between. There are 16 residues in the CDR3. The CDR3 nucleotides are TGTGCCAGCAGCCCGGACCGGGGTCACTCCTACAATGAGCAGTTCTTC. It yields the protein CASSPDRGHSYNEQFF.

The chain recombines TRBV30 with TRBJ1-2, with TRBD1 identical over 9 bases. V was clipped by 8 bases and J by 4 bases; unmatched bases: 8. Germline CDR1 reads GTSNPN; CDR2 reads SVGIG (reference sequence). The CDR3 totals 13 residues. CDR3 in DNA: TGTGCCGGAAACAGGGGGCAAACCTATGGCTACACCTTC. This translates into CAGNRGQTYGYTF. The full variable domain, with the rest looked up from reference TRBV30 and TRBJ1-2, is SQTIHQWPATLVQPVGSPLSLECTVEGTSNPNLYWYRQAAGRGLQLLFYSVGIGQISSEVPQNLSASRPQDRQFILSSKKLLLSDSGFYLCAGNRGQTYGYTFGSGTRLTVV.